Listed here are 27 T cell receptor beta chains from one sample, sequenced in a study of response to subunit inactivated influenza vaccine (dated by TCRdb to the late 2010s). The library was built by means of RT-PCR. The data were produced on an Illumina HiSeq 2500. TCRdb passed the public sequencing reads through fastp at Q25 and MiXCR, retaining productive beta sequences. Every entry covers one CDR3 protein and lists the most common genes and DNA from its rows. This sample lists fewer than 750,000 distinct CDR3 sequences; roughly 15% were detected once. Together, the top ten hold 8.5% to 14% of the sample. This sample comprised PBMCs from blood, obtained roughly 12 days after vaccination. All receptors derive from a man in his fifties who received an inactivated influenza vaccine. Donor details come from another sample of the same person, matched by shared clones.

The chain has TRBV13 and TRBJ2-1, with 10 bases identical to TRBD2. J lost 7 bases, V lost 6 bases, and 9 bases had no gene match. The CDR3 totals 15 residues. Germline lookup yields CDR1 PRHDT and CDR2 FYEKMQ (reference sequence). The CDR3 DNA sequence: TGTGCCAGCAGTCCGGTCCTAGCGGGAGTAAATGAGCAGTTCTTC. Protein: CASSPVLAGVNEQFF.

V is TRBV6-2 or TRBV6-3 and J is TRBJ2-5; D is perhaps TRBD2 (6 bases). This CDR3 has 13 amino acids. Germline CDR1 and CDR2: MNHEY and SVGEGT. The V end lost 5 bases, the J end lost 10 bases, and 17 bases lay between the germline ends. The CDR3 protein is CASSRTQRRDQYF. CDR3 in DNA: TGTGCCAGCAGTCGGACCCAGAGGAGGGACCAGTACTTC.

The genes are TRBV10-3 and TRBJ2-3; possibly TRBD2 for D (6 bases). The CDR3 totals 16 residues. Deletions cut 4 bases from V and 0 bases from J, with 14 bases between. The germline CDR1 and CDR2 sequences are ENHRY and SYGVKD. The CDR3 DNA reads TGTGCCATCAGTGTAGGCACCGGGGGTAGCACAGATACGCAGTATTTT. This gives the protein CAISVGTGGSTDTQYF.

This clonotype was seen only a few times. This sequence joins TRBV2 and TRBJ2-2; D is perhaps TRBD2 (5 bases). This CDR3 has 13 amino acids. Trimming took 9 bases from V and 2 from J, leaving 10 bases between them. CDR1 and CDR2 (germline): SNHLY, FYNNEI. This CDR3 is CASTRDNTGELFF. The CDR3 region has the DNA TGTGCCAGTACCCGGGATAACACCGGGGAGCTGTTTTTT.

V and J are TRBV9 and TRBJ1-1; the D is unclear. The V end lost 0 bases, the J end lost 4 bases, and 10 bases lay between the germline ends. The CDR3 consists of 14 residues. Germline V gene lookup returns CDR1 SGDLS and CDR2 YYNGEE. The CDR3 region is CASSVGGAITEAFF. The DNA of the CDR3 is TGTGCCAGCAGCGTAGGGGGTGCAATCACTGAAGCTTTCTTT.

CDR3 sequence (DNA): TGTGCCAGCAGGGGACAGGGGGCCCGCTACGAGCAGTACTTC. This encodes CASRGQGARYEQYF. The genes are TRBV25-1 and TRBJ2-7; 12 bases are a match to TRBD1. The CDR3 is 14 amino acids. V dropped 6 bases and J dropped 3; count of bases not matched to a gene: 3. Germline V gene sequence: CDR1 MGHDK, CDR2 SYGVNS.

This clonotype appeared a few times. CDR3 loop: CASSYGLAGGLETQYF. In DNA, the CDR3 is TGTGCCAGCAGTTACGGACTAGCGGGGGGGCTGGAGACCCAGTACTTC. The J gene is TRBJ2-5, the V gene TRBV28, with 15 bases aligning to TRBD2. After removal of 4 bases from V and 5 bases from J, the junction contained 5 bases not matched to a gene. Germline loops: CDR1 MDHEN, CDR2 SYDVKM. The CDR3 consists of 16 residues.

This clonotype was detected only a few times. V gene TRBV7-8 combines with J gene TRBJ2-5; perhaps TRBD1 as D (8 bases). CDR3 length: 15 residues. Per germline, CDR1 SGHVS and CDR2 FQNEAQ. Trimming stripped 5 bases from V and 6 bases from J, with 19 bases between. CDR3 nucleotides: TGTGCCAGCAGCACAGGGGGGGGTGGTGGTAAGACCCAGTACTTC. Its translation: CASSTGGGGGKTQYF.

This clonotype was counted between two and nine times. V gene TRBV12-3 or TRBV12-4 combines with J gene TRBJ1-2; possible D gene TRBD1, 5 bases. Deletions cut 6 bases from V and 7 bases from J, with 21 bases between. This CDR3 comprises 15 residues. Here the CDR3 reads CASRQTREPRGGYTF. CDR3 DNA: TGTGCCAGCAGGCAAACCAGGGAGCCGAGGGGTGGCTACACCTTC.

A few counts support this clonotype. The chain links TRBV7-9 to TRBJ2-7; D unclear. Germline V gives CDR1 SEHNR, CDR2 FQNEAQ (reference sequence). The CDR3 loop spans 13 amino acids. Trimming stripped 5 bases from V and 2 bases from J, with 10 bases between. This CDR3 is CASSGSPTYEQYF. Here the CDR3 DNA reads TGTGCCAGCAGCGGTAGTCCTACCTACGAGCAGTACTTC.

This clonotype has a handful of counts. The chain uses TRBV15 and TRBJ2-4; no clear D gene. This CDR3 spans 16 amino acids. Germline CDR1 LNHNV, CDR2 YYDKDF (reference sequence). Trimming left V 0 bases short and J 4 bases short, with 13 bases between. The CDR3 DNA is TGTGCCACCAGCAGAGATCCTACGGCGGAAAAAAACATTCAGTACTTC. The encoded protein is CATSRDPTAEKNIQYF.

V gene TRBV11-2 combines with J gene TRBJ2-7, with 7 bases that match TRBD2. CDR3 length: 16 residues. After removal of 0 bases from V and 3 bases from J, the junction contained 8 bases not matched to a gene. Germline loops: CDR1 SGHAT, CDR2 FQNNGV. The CDR3, as DNA: TGTGCCAGCAGCTTAGAGCCATCAGCGGGAATCTACGAGCAGTACTTC. As protein: CASSLEPSAGIYEQYF.

The chain is built from TRBV7-3 and TRBJ2-2, with D maybe TRBD2 (6 bases). V lost 5 bases and J 5 bases, leaving 18 bases between the germline ends. CDR3 length: 16 residues. CDR1 and CDR2 (germline): SGHTA, FQGTGA. CDR3 protein: CASSPRLRERTGELFF. In nucleotides, the CDR3 is TGTGCCAGCAGCCCCCGCCTACGGGAGCGAACCGGGGAGCTGTTTTTT. The whole variable domain, remainder taken from reference TRBV7-3 and TRBJ2-2, is GAGVSQTPSNKVTEKGKYVELRCDPISGHTALYWYRQSLGQGPEFLIYFQGTGAADDSGLPNDRFFAVRPEGSVSTLKIQRTERGDSAVYLCASSPRLRERTGELFFGEGSRLTVL.

This clonotype was found a few times. This sequence joins TRBV7-2 and TRBJ2-7; 10 bases agree with TRBD2. The V segment lost 2 bases and the J segment 12 bases; nucleotides outside the gene matches: 13. This CDR3 has 15 amino acids. Germline loops: CDR1 SGHTA, CDR2 FQGNSA. The CDR3 is CASSLRSGRAEGTYF. For the CDR3, the DNA is TGTGCCAGCAGCTTACGAAGCGGGAGGGCGGAGGGAACGTACTTC.

This chain uses TRBV27 with TRBJ2-6; the D is unclear. The CDR3 runs 13 residues. V was clipped by 6 bases and J by 4 bases, with 7 bases between them. Germline lookup yields CDR1 MNHEY and CDR2 SMNVEV (reference sequence). This CDR3 is CASSPWGANVLTF. The CDR3 nucleotides are TGTGCCAGCAGCCCCTGGGGGGCCAACGTCCTGACTTTC.

This clonotype was observed a handful of times. The CDR3 protein is CAGDRGGRELFF. In DNA form, the CDR3 reads TGTGCCGGAGACAGGGGAGGCCGGGAGCTGTTTTTT. This rearrangement joins TRBV6-1 to TRBJ2-2, with 8 bases lining up with TRBD1. This CDR3 has 12 amino acids. Germline V gives CDR1 MNHNS, CDR2 SASEGT. Trimming removed 11 bases from V and 9 bases from J; junction bases left unmatched: 8.

This clonotype was recorded a few times. The chain has TRBV18 and TRBJ1-5; D is undetermined. This CDR3 contains 15 residues. Trimming stripped 8 bases from V and 0 bases from J, with 14 bases between. CDR1 KGHSH and CDR2 LQKENI come from the germline V gene. The CDR3 DNA follows: TGTGCCAGCCGATACTCGGAGGGTAGCAATCAGCCCCAGCATTTT. Its translation is CASRYSEGSNQPQHF.

A note on this clonotype: This may arise from a read error, as a much more abundant clone is one base away. The chain is built from TRBV12-3 or TRBV12-4 and TRBJ1-1; D ambiguous. The CDR3 is 14 residues long. CDR3 loop: CASSFPERPGEASF. The DNA of the CDR3 is TGTGCCAGCAGTTTCCCGGAAAGGCCCGGTGAAGCTTCCTTT.

There are a few counts of this clonotype. The rearrangement uses TRBV29-1 and TRBJ1-4, with 9 bases fitting TRBD1. CDR1 is SQVTM, CDR2 ANQGSEA, per germline. V gave up 7 bases and J gave up 8 bases; unmatched junction bases: 5. The CDR3 spans 12 residues. The CDR3 DNA reads as TGCAGCGCACAGGGGGCAGGGGAAAAACTGTTTTTT. This gives the protein CSAQGAGEKLFF.

In this sample, this clonotype turned up a few times. This chain links TRBV5-1 with TRBJ2-1; possible D gene TRBD1, 8 bases. The CDR3 extends over 15 amino acids. Per germline, CDR1 SGHRS and CDR2 YFSETQ. V lost 1 base to trimming and J lost 5 bases, with 13 bases between them. The CDR3 sequence: CASSLSTGGDNEQFF. CDR3 DNA: TGCGCCAGCAGCTTGTCTACAGGGGGGGACAATGAGCAGTTCTTC.

Many counts were recorded for this clonotype. This chain joins TRBV4-3 and TRBJ2-3; 7 nucleotides align to TRBD1. The CDR3 has 13 amino acids. Per germline, CDR1 LGHNA and CDR2 YSLEER. Trimming removed 6 bases from V and 6 bases from J; junction bases left unmatched: 6. The DNA of the CDR3 is TGCGCCAGCAGGCTTACAGGGGTGGATACGCAGTATTTT. Protein product: CASRLTGVDTQYF.

This clonotype has just a few counts. The CDR3 sequence is CASSLGSPAREGEKLFF. DNA for the CDR3: TGTGCCAGCAGCTTAGGTTCGCCTGCACGTGAGGGTGAAAAACTGTTTTTT. The rearrangement links TRBV7-9 to TRBJ1-4, with D uncertain. The CDR3 has 17 residues. Germline lookup yields CDR1 SEHNR and CDR2 FQNEAQ (reference sequence). The V end lost 1 base, the J end lost 7 bases, and 19 bases lay between the germline ends.

This clonotype occurred a few times. The rearrangement links TRBV28 to TRBJ2-6; 12 positions agree with TRBD1. The germline V gene encodes CDR1 MDHEN and CDR2 SYDVKM. The V segment lost 2 bases and the J segment 4 bases; nucleotides outside the gene matches: 3. This CDR3 contains 17 residues. CDR3 nucleotide sequence: TGTGCCAGCAGTTTAGCGGGACAGGGGGCCGGGGCCAACGTCCTGACTTTC. Protein sequence: CASSLAGQGAGANVLTF. The complete variable domain, with remaining parts taken from reference TRBV28 and TRBJ2-6, reads DVKVTQSSRYLVKRTGEKVFLECVQDMDHENMFWYRQDPGLGLRLIYFSYDVKMKEKGDIPEGYSVSREKKERFSLILESASTNQTSMYLCASSLAGQGAGANVLTFGAGSRLTVL.

This clonotype was seen repeatedly, ten times or more. This chain joins TRBV18 and TRBJ1-5, with 12 positions matching TRBD1. Looked up from germline, CDR1 is KGHSH and CDR2 is LQKENI. The trim removed 5 bases at V and 7 bases at J, leaving 6 bases unmatched. The CDR3 length is 15 residues. Written as DNA, the CDR3 is TGTGCCAGCTCATTGGGGACAGGGGGCCGGCAGCCCCAGCATTTT. It yields the protein CASSLGTGGRQPQHF.

This clonotype was seen ten or more times. This sequence joins TRBV5-1 and TRBJ2-3; D gene ambiguous. Germline V CDR1 and CDR2: SGHRS, YFSETQ. V lost 2 bases to trimming and J lost 1 base, with 20 bases between them. The CDR3 is 18 residues long. CDR3: CASSLRSLGERRTDTQYF. DNA for the CDR3: TGCGCCAGCAGCTTACGATCCCTCGGAGAGCGTCGCACAGATACGCAGTATTTT. Full variable domain (missing parts from reference TRBV5-1 and TRBJ2-3): KAGVTQTPRYLIKTRGQQVTLSCSPISGHRSVSWYQQTPGQGLQFLFEYFSETQRNKGNFPGRFSGRQFSNSRSEMNVSTLELGDSALYLCASSLRSLGERRTDTQYFGPGTRLTVL.

This rearrangement joins TRBV28 to TRBJ2-2, with D possibly being TRBD2 (5 bases). Per the germline V gene, CDR1 is MDHEN and CDR2 is SYDVKM. V was pared by 5 bases and J by 4 bases, with 11 bases between. The CDR3 length is 14 residues. The CDR3 sequence is CASSPGLSTGELFF. The CDR3, as DNA: TGTGCCAGCAGTCCAGGACTTTCCACCGGGGAGCTGTTTTTT.

The chain has TRBV11-2 and TRBJ2-5, with D perhaps TRBD1 (6 bases). V was cut by 1 base and J by 4 bases, with 13 bases left in between. CDR3 length: 15 amino acids. Germline assignment: CDR1 SGHAT and CDR2 FQNNGV. The CDR3 here is CASSLGALGAETQYF. The CDR3 bases are TGTGCCAGCAGCTTAGGCGCTTTGGGGGCAGAGACCCAGTACTTC.